This section outlines one T cell receptor beta chain sequence together with its context. The source of the sample is a study of blood T cells in healthy people across ages. PCR was performed a second time for about 6 to 12 cycles using a sample-barcoded 5' primer and a J-beta primer mix. TCRdb itself ran the 5' RACE reads through MiXCR, one entry per CDR3 protein. The sample carries fewer than 800,000 distinct CDR3 sequences, 20% to 25% recorded once. The CDR3 extends over 14 amino acids. Trimming cost V 4 bases and J 4 bases, with 13 bases left between them. CDR1 MNHEY and CDR2 SMNVEV come from the germline V gene (reference sequence).

The specimen was blood. The origin of this receptor is a man between 65 and 79 years old in good health. The V and J genes are TRBV27 and TRBJ2-5, with D possibly TRBD1 on 6 matching bases. The CDR3 DNA reads as TGTGCCAGCAGTTCATACAGGGATCGAGAGACCCAGTACTTC. Residues: CASSSYRDRETQYF.